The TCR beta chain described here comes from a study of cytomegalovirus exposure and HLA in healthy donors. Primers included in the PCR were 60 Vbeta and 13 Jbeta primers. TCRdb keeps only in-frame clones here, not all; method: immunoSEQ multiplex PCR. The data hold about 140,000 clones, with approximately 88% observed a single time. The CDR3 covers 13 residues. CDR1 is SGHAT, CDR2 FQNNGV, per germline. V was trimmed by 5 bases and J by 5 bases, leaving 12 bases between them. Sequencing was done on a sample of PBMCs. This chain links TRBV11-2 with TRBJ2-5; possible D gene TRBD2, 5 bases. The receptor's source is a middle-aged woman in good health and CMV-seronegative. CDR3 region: CASSPLLAETQYF. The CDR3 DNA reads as TGTGCCAGCAGCCCCCTTTTAGCGGAGACCCAGTACTTC.